One and the same sample provided the 12 T cell receptor beta chains below, sequenced in a study of CD8 T cells in Susac syndrome. Random hexamers primed reverse transcription of roughly 0.5 to 1 ug RNA. TCRdb reprocessed the immunoSEQ multiplex PCR reads via MiXCR and lists one record per CDR3 protein. The sample records more than 65,000 distinct CDR3 sequences, roughly 94% being singletons. The source material was CD8+ T cells from PBMCs. Receptors were obtained from a human donor with Susac syndrome.

The rearrangement joins TRBV28 to TRBJ1-1; no definite D call. Germline CDR1 MDHEN, CDR2 SYDVKM. V lost 7 bases and J 6 bases, leaving 15 bases between the germline ends. CDR3 length: 13 residues. The CDR3 DNA follows: TGTGCCAGCACCCCCTCCCCAGCTCCTGAAGCTTTCTTT. Protein: CASTPSPAPEAFF.

The rearrangement uses TRBV7-6 and TRBJ2-3; the D gene could be TRBD1 or TRBD2 (6 bases each). Trimming took 5 bases from V and 5 from J, leaving 23 bases between them. Germline values: CDR1 SGHVS, CDR2 FNYEAQ. The CDR3 is 17 amino acids. The CDR3 DNA is TGTGCCAGCAGCACACCCAGGGGCGGGGATGGCCTAGATACGCAGTATTTT. It specifies CASSTPRGGDGLDTQYF.

This chain links TRBV4-3 with TRBJ2-7; 7 bases map to TRBD1. V was pared by 10 bases and J by 6 bases, with 3 bases of the junction left unmatched. The CDR3 spans 10 residues. Germline V gene data show CDR1 as LGHNA and CDR2 as YSLEER. CDR3 region: CATTGFEQYF. The CDR3 DNA is TGCGCCACGACAGGGTTCGAGCAGTACTTC.

V and J are TRBV5-4 and TRBJ2-7; tentative D call: TRBD1 (6 bases). The V end lost 4 bases, the J end lost 0 bases, and 14 bases lay between the germline ends. Germline V gene sequence: CDR1 SGHNT, CDR2 YYREEE (reference sequence). This CDR3 is built from 15 residues. CDR3 DNA: TGTGCCAGCAGCGGAGGACAGCTAAGCTCCTACGAGCAGTACTTC. Translation gives CASSGGQLSSYEQYF.

J is TRBJ2-7 and V is TRBV29-1, with D perhaps TRBD2 (8 bases). The germline V gene has CDR1 SQVTM and CDR2 ANQGSEA. CDR3 size: 13 residues. V lost 7 bases and J 7 bases, leaving 20 bases between the germline ends. DNA of the CDR3: TGCAGCGCAACTAGCGGTCAGGGGGGAGAGCAGTACTTC. Its protein product is CSATSGQGGEQYF.

The chain couples TRBV28 to TRBJ2-2; D tentatively fits TRBD1 or TRBD2 (6 bases each). The CDR3 runs to 16 residues. Trimming shortened V by 5 bases and J by 1 base, and 14 bases separated the two germline ends. CDR1 MDHEN and CDR2 SYDVKM come from the germline V gene. CDR3 in amino acids: CASSPDGGENTGELFF. CDR3 coding DNA: TGTGCCAGCAGTCCCGACGGGGGCGAGAACACCGGGGAGCTGTTTTTT.

The rearrangement joins TRBV28 to TRBJ1-1, with D tentatively TRBD1 (5 bases). V was clipped by 6 bases and J by 1 base, with 15 bases between them. The CDR3 loop spans 15 amino acids. Germline-derived CDR1 and CDR2 are MDHEN and SYDVKM. The CDR3 DNA sequence: TGTGCCAGCAGCCTCGGAGGAAGGGGGAACACTGAAGCTTTCTTT. Its protein product is CASSLGGRGNTEAFF.

This clonotype came up once. The CDR3 protein is CSVLTIKNTGELFF. As DNA, the CDR3 is TGCAGCGTCCTGACTATCAAGAACACCGGGGAGCTGTTTTTT. The J gene is TRBJ2-2, the V gene TRBV29-1; the D gene is possibly TRBD2 (5 bases). V was pared by 6 bases and J by 1 base, with 12 bases between. From germline, CDR1 is SQVTM and CDR2 ANQGSEA. The CDR3 runs to 14 residues.

The chain joins TRBV18 to TRBJ2-5; TRBD1 matches at 7 bases. With V trimmed by 3 bases and J by 5 bases, 6 bases remained unmatched. The germline V gene has CDR1 KGHSH and CDR2 LQKENI. The CDR3 contains 14 residues. The CDR3 bases are TGTGCCAGCTCACCCGCAATCAGGGGGGAGACCCAGTACTTC. Protein: CASSPAIRGETQYF.

V usage is TRBV12-3 or TRBV12-4 and J usage is TRBJ2-7, with D possibly TRBD2 on 5 matching bases. Trimming shortened V by 0 bases and J by 3 bases, and 9 bases separated the two germline ends. The CDR3 contains 14 residues. CDR3 nucleotides: TGTGCCAGCAGTTTAGCCCTCCGGGGCTACGAGCAGTACTTC. Amino acid sequence: CASSLALRGYEQYF.

J is TRBJ2-5 and V is TRBV6-6; TRBD2 matches at 8 bases. The CDR3 extends over 15 amino acids. V dropped 4 bases and J dropped 4; count of bases not matched to a gene: 8. Germline CDR1 and CDR2: MNHNY and SVGAGI (reference sequence). In nucleotides, the CDR3 is TGTGCCAGCAGTTCCACCGGCGGGGGGCCAGAGACCCAGTACTTC. Translating it yields CASSSTGGGPETQYF.

This chain joins TRBV20-1 and TRBJ2-3, with a possible D match to TRBD2 (6 bases). The V end lost 3 bases, the J end lost 9 bases, and 19 bases lay between the germline ends. CDR1 and CDR2 (germline): DFQATT, SNEGSKA (reference sequence). The CDR3 runs 14 residues. The CDR3 sequence is CSARRGGTEGTQYF. CDR3 nucleotide sequence: TGCAGTGCTAGGCGAGGAGGGACCGAGGGGACGCAGTATTTT.